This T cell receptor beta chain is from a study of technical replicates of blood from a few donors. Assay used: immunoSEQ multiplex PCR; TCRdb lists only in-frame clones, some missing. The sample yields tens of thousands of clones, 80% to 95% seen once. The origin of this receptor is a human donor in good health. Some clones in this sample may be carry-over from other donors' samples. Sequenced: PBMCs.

CDR3 sequence reads: CASSWDSNYGYTF. CDR3 nucleotides: TGTGCCAGCAGCTGGGACTCTAACTATGGCTACACCTTC. The V call is TRBV9, the J call TRBJ1-2; possibly TRBD1 for D (5 bases). This CDR3 comprises 13 residues. With 4 bases removed from V and 0 bases from J, the gap between germline ends came to 7 bases. The germline CDR1 and CDR2 sequences are SGDLS and YYNGEE.